This T cell receptor beta chain was sequenced during a study of early T cells in non-severe SARS-CoV-2 infection. Study overall: Sequencing of unsorted whole blood was done on bulk RNA, leaving chains unpaired.

Ten or more counts support this clonotype. Its target is not known. Each cDNA molecule carried a unique molecular identifier. TCRdb reprocessed the 5' RACE reads via MiXCR and lists one record per CDR3 protein. The sample carries more than 55,000 distinct CDR3 sequences, 4.5% to 7.5% recorded once. The CDR3 has 13 residues. The V end lost 5 bases, the J end lost 4 bases, and 9 bases lay between the germline ends. CDR1 SGHTA and CDR2 FQGNSA come from the germline V gene. Overall study findings and caveats: Anti-spike CD8 specificities were favored by VDJdb matching, whose results missed private and CD4 specificities.

The clonotype was recovered from an adult who was a healthcare worker with PCR-confirmed SARS-CoV-2 infection or an uninfected control (not recorded which). Sample: whole blood, taken at baseline. The chain is built from TRBV7-2 and TRBJ1-5; no firm D call. The CDR3 DNA follows: TGTGCCAGCAGCACGGAGCAAAATCAGCCCCAGCATTTT. It is translated as CASSTEQNQPQHF. Using reference TRBV7-2 and TRBJ1-5 for the parts outside the CDR3, the full variable domain is GAGVSQSPSNKVTEKGKDVELRCDPISGHTALYWYRQSLGQGLEFLIYFQGNSAPDKSGLPSDRFSAERTGGSVSTLTIQRTQQEDSAVYLCASSTEQNQPQHFGDGTRLSIL.